This T cell receptor beta chain was identified during a study of blood T cell repertoires in COVID-19. The overall study: Acute and convalescent COVID-19 samples came from the United States, Italy and Spain. The analysed material was cDNA or gDNA that came from T cells, B-cell-depleted T cells, or PBMCs.

V dropped 3 bases and J dropped 2; count of bases not matched to a gene: 8. Germline CDR1 reads SGHTA; CDR2 reads FQGTGA. The CDR3 sequence is 16 residues long. Authors' data handling: Estimation of nucleated cell counts relied on the amplification of reference gene primers. TCRdb's copy holds only in-frame clones and misses some; the assay was immunoSEQ multiplex PCR. D and trimming come from the DNA, and the V and J calls and clone size come from that table. Seen here are 310,000 or so clones, approximately 86% observed once, and the top ten hold 7.5% to 10%. Patients from Seattle were sampled longitudinally, starting during active infection. This clone was counted a single time.

Sequenced material: peripheral blood. The genes are TRBV7-3 and TRBJ2-5, with 8 positions matching TRBD2. The TCR originated in a man between 25 and 39 years old with COVID-19, enrolled during active disease. The DNA for the CDR3 is TGTGCCAGCAGCTTCGGGGGGGCGCGGGGTCAAGAGACCCAGTACTTC. This sequence encodes CASSFGGARGQETQYF.